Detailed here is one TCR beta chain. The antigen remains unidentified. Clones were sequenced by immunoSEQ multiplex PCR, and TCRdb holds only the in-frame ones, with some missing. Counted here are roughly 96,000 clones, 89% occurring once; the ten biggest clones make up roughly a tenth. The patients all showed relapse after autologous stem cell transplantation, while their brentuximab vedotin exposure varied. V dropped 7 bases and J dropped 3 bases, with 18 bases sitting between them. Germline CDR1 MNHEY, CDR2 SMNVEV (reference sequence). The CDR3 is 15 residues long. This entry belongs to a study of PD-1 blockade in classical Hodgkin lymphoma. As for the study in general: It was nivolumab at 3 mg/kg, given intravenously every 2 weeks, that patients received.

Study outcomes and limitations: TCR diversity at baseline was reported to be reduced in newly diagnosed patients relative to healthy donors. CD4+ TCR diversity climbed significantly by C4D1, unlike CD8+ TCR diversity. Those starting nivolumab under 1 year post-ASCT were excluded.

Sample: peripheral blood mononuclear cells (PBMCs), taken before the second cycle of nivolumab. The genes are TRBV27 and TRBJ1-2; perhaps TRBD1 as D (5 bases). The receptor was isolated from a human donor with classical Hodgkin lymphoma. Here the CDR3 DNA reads TGTGCCAGCAAATCCCTGGGGCAATCTGACTATGGCTACACCTTC. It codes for CASKSLGQSDYGYTF.